This T cell receptor beta chain is from a study of human T cells and chemical hapten exposure. In TCRdb, the RACE reads were re-called with MiXCR into one record per CDR3 protein. The table lists 380,000 or so distinct CDR3 sequences, approximately 5.8% of them singletons, with about 8.2% in the top ten. Time point noted: pre-sensitization, week 0. Treatment described: therapeutic diphenylcyclopropenone sensitization with weekly scalp DPC. The germline gives CDR1 MNHNY, CDR2 SVGAGI (reference sequence). This CDR3 contains 16 residues. Deletions cut 4 bases from V and 4 bases from J, with 17 bases between. This clonotype was found a few times.

The specimen comprised whole blood, sampled in connection with sensitization to the hapten diphenylcyclopropenone (DPC). This clonotype was sampled from a woman younger than 30 with alopecia areata. Some clones in this sample may be carry-over from other donors' samples. The J gene is TRBJ2-1, the V gene TRBV6-6; maybe TRBD1 (5 bases). The CDR3 DNA reads as TGTGCCAGCAGTTCCCCCCTAAGGGGTTCTTACAATGAGCAGTTCTTC. Its translation: CASSSPLRGSYNEQFF.